This T cell receptor (beta chain) was sequenced for a study of T cells in Graves' hyperthyroidism and ophthalmopathy. Amplified regions were TCR beta CDR3 sequences from RNA transcripts. A first-round RT-PCR of the TCR CDR3 used the HTBI primer set. Via MiXCR, TCRdb re-called the multiplex PCR reads, giving one row per CDR3 protein. This sample has 45,000 to 50,000 distinct CDR3 sequences; over 45% occur once, and the top ten carry roughly 32%. The CDR3 spans 15 residues. Deletions cut 5 bases from V and 4 bases from J, with 15 bases between. Germline V gives CDR1 MNHEY, CDR2 SVGAGI. The sample comprised peripheral blood or thyroid tissue (not recorded which). The TCR sequence derives from a woman in her 50s with Graves' hyperthyroidism. The chain combines TRBV6-5 with TRBJ1-5, with D possibly matching TRBD1 (5 bases). CDR3: CASSPFQGPNQPQHF. DNA of the CDR3: TGTGCCAGCAGTCCGTTTCAGGGACCGAATCAGCCCCAGCATTTT.